The text below deals with one TCR beta chain. Its antigen is currently not known. The record has no base qualities; no much larger clone is one base away. The immunoSEQ Assay, a bias-controlled multiplex PCR, was used to amplify TCRbeta CDR3 regions from genomic DNA. The authors' analysis ran thus. The number of nucleated cells in each sample was estimated from the amplification of reference gene primers within the assay. Sequence reads were collapsed and filtered to measure the absolute abundance of every unique TCRbeta CDR3 rearrangement. Productive Simpson clonality was computed per sample as the square root of Simpson's diversity index over productive rearrangements. Drawn from immuneACCESS, this table holds only the in-frame rearrangements with V and J called that TCRdb kept. Clones are partly lost; checked studies trace under half to an unresolved V gene and leave the rest unexplained. V and J calls and clone size are given by that table; D and trimming were obtained from the DNA. Counted in this sample were 30,000 to 35,000 clones; 80% to 90% of them appeared once. Over 3.5% of the sample is held by the ten biggest clonotypes.

The data stem from a study of blood T cell repertoires in COVID-19 (dated by TCRdb to the early 2020s). For the wider study: The collaborator samples originated in the United States, Italy and Spain and spanned the acute and convalescent phases of COVID-19. The prospective study material was composed of cDNA or gDNA derived from T cells, B-cell-depleted T cells, or PBMCs. HLA class I and class II types, where available, came from metadata supplied by the sample provider rather than from assay-based typing. The repertoires were released in a freely available public database intended as a resource for research on the immune response to SARS-CoV-2. The sample metadata nearly always contained a de-identified subject ID, COVID-19 status, age in years and sex. Subjects who had been exposed to COVID-19, were actively infected with it, or had recovered from it provided the deeply sampled blood TCRbeta repertoires that made up the dataset. The samples were drawn from the first 160 participants of the ongoing ImmuneRACE study and from 950 to 1,500 subjects provided by 6 global collaborators. Study-level results and caveats: How much clinical and demographic metadata was included differed by source and by participant, and the metadata was provided uncurated.

Collaborating institutions collected whole blood in K2EDTA tubes following their own protocols. For TCRbeta analysis, collaborators shipped samples as frozen whole blood, isolated PBMCs, or DNA extracted from either of those sample types. Looking up the germline V gene yields CDR1 SGHRS and CDR2 YFSETQ. Including the terminal cysteine and phenylalanine, the CDR3 comprises 16 residues. The sequence is cut down to CDR3 DNA, 48 bases in frame from base 1. Trimming removed 0 bases from V and 4 bases from J, leaving 16 bases between the germline ends. The chain joins TRBV5-1 to TRBJ1-2, with TRBD1 tentatively as D gene (6 bases match). This clonotype was sampled from a man aged 45 to 65 with acute or convalescent COVID-19. Specimen: peripheral blood. The CDR3 region: CASSLGNRALPYGYTF. The DNA sequence reads TGCGCCAGCAGCTTGGGAAACAGGGCCCTCCCCTATGGCTACACCTTC.